The clone carrying this T cell receptor beta chain was counted a single time. The data were taken from a study of blood T cell repertoires in COVID-19. At the level of the study: T cells, B-cell-depleted T cells, or PBMCs supplied cDNA or gDNA.

Method: immunoSEQ multiplex PCR; TCRdb's copy keeps in-frame clones and lacks some. Of some 57,000 clones in the sample, 65% to 90% are singletons; the top ten hold roughly 10%. This CDR3 spans 16 amino acids. Germline-derived CDR1 and CDR2 are MDHEN and SYDVKM. V was shortened by 2 bases and J by 3 bases, with 15 bases between the two germline ends. The J gene is TRBJ2-3, the V gene TRBV28; D is possibly TRBD2 (5 bases). The clonotype comes from a human donor in a cohort sampled during active COVID-19. The sequenced material came from peripheral blood. DNA for the CDR3: TGTGCCAGCAGTTTAGTCGCGGGTTCGGTAACAGATACGCAGTATTTT. It is translated as CASSLVAGSVTDTQYF. Filled out from reference TRBV28 and TRBJ2-3, the complete variable domain reads DVKVTQSSRYLVKRTGEKVFLECVQDMDHENMFWYRQDPGLGLRLIYFSYDVKMKEKGDIPEGYSVSREKKERFSLILESASTNQTSMYLCASSLVAGSVTDTQYFGPGTRLTVL.